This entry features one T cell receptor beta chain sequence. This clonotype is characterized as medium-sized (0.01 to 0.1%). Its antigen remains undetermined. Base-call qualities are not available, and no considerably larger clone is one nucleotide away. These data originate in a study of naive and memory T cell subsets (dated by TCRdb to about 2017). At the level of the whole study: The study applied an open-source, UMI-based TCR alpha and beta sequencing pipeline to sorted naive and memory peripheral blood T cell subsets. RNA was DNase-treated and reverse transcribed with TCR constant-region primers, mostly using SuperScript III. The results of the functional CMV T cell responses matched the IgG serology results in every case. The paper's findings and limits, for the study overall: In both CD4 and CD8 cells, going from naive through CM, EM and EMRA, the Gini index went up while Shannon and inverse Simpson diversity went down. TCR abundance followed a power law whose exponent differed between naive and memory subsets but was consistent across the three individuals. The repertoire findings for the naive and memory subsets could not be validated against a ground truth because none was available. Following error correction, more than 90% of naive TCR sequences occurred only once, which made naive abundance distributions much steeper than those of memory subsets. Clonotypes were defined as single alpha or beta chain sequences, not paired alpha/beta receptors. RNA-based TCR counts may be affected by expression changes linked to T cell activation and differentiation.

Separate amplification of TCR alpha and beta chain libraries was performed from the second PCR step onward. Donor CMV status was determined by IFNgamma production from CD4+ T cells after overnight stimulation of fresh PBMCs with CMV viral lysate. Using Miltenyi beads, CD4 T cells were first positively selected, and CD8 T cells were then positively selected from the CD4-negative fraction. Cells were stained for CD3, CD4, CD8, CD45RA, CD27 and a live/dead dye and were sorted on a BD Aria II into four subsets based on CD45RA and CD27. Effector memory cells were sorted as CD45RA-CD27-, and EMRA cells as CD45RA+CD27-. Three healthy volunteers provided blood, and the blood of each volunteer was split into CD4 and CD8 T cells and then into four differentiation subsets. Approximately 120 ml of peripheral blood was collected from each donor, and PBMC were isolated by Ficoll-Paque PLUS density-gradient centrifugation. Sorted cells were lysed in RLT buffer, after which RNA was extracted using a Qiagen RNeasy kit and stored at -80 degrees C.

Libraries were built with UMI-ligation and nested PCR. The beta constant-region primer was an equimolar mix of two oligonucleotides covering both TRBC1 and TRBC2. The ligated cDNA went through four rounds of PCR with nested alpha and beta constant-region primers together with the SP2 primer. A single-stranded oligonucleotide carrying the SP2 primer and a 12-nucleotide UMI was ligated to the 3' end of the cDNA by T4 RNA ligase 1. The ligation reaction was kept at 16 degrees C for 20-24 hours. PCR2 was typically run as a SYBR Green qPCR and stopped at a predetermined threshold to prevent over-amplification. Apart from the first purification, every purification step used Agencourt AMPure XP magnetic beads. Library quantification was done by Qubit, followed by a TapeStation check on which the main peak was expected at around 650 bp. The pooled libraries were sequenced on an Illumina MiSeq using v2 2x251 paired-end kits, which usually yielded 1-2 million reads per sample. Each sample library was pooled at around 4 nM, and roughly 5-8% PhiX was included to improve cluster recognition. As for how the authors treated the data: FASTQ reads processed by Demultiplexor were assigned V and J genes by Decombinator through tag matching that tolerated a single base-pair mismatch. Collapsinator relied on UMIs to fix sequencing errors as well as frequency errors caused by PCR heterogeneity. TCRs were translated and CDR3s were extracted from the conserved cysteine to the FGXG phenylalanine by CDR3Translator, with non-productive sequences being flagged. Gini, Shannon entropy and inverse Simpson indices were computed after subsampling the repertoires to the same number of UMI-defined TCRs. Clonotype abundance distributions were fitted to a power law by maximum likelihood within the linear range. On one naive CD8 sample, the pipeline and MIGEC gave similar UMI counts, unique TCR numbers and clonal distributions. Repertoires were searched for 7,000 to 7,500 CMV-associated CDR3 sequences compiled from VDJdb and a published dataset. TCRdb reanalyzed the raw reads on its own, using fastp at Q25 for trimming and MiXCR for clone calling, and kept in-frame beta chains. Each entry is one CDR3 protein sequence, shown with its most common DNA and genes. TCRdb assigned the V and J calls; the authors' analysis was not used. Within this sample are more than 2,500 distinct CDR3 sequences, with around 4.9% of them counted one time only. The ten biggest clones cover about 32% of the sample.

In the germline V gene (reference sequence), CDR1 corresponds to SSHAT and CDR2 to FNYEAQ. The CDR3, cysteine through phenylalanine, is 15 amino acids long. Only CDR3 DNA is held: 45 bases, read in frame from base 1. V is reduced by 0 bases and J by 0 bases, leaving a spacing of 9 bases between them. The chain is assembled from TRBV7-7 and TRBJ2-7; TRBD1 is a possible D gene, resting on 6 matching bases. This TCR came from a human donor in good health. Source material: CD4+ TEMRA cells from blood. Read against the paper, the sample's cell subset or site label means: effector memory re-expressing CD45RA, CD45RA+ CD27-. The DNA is TGTGCCAGCAGCTTAGCGGCAGGGGTCTCCTACGAGCAGTACTTC. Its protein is CASSLAAGVSYEQYF.